This T cell receptor beta chain is drawn from a study of cytomegalovirus exposure and HLA in healthy donors. This CDR3 comprises 16 residues. Per the germline V gene, CDR1 is LNHDA and CDR2 is SQIVND (reference sequence). V gave up 2 bases and J gave up 2 bases, with 16 bases separating them. The study's findings and limits: TCR beta V segments were, for the most part, productive about 87% or about 30% of the time in an earlier analysis.

A multiplex PCR was run with 60 Vbeta primers and 13 Jbeta primers. TCRdb's copy holds only in-frame clones and misses some; the assay was immunoSEQ multiplex PCR. The table shows around 180,000 clones, with 70% to 90% occurring only once. About this clone itself: Its matching antigen is unknown.

Sequencing was carried out using PBMCs. V gene TRBV19 combines with J gene TRBJ2-7, with D maybe TRBD1 (6 bases). The receptor comes from a woman under 30 in good health and CMV-seronegative. CDR3 sequence: CASSIIASTGTYEQYF. The CDR3 bases are TGTGCCAGTAGTATAATCGCCTCAACAGGGACCTACGAGCAGTACTTC.